This T cell receptor beta chain was identified in a study of blood T cells in healthy people across ages. This clonotype was detected many times. PCR was performed a second time for roughly 7 to 12 cycles using a sample-barcoded 5' primer and a J-beta primer mix. Each cDNA molecule, via a template-switch adaptor with 12 random nucleotides, was tagged. Each sample yielded at least 2.5 million CDR3-containing paired-end reads. Using its own MiXCR run on the 5' RACE reads, TCRdb lists one record per CDR3 protein. The table has more than 800,000 distinct CDR3 sequences, around 28% seen once. This clonotype originated in a woman of 80 years or more in good health. The material sequenced was blood.

The CDR3: CASSERQGTYEQYF. The CDR3 DNA reads as TGTGCCAGCAGTGAAAGGCAGGGAACCTACGAGCAGTACTTC. V gene TRBV2 combines with J gene TRBJ2-7; D is perhaps TRBD1 (5 bases). V was pared by 2 bases and J by 2 bases, with 10 bases between. This CDR3 region has 14 residues. Looked up from germline, CDR1 is SNHLY and CDR2 is FYNNEI. Looking up the rest from reference TRBV2 and TRBJ2-7 gives the full variable domain: EPEVTQTPSHQVTQMGQEVILRCVPISNHLYFYWYRQILGQKVEFLVSFYNNEISEKSEIFDDQFSVERPDGSNFTLKIRSTKLEDSAMYFCASSERQGTYEQYFGPGTRLTVT.